The rows below give T cell receptor beta chains drawn from one sample of a study of blood T cell repertoires in COVID-19. Repertoires were generated with immunoSEQ multiplex PCR, while TCRdb's copy carries only in-frame clones and drops some. The table records around 140,000 clones, roughly four fifths of them present only once. Source material: peripheral blood. These receptors came from an older woman with acute or convalescent COVID-19. The CDR3 runs from the conserved cysteine through the conserved F or W. The D gene is left open where the match is weak. Not all rows give a size; the values are once, few, many and, for expanded clones, a class.

V gene	J gene	clone size	D gene	CDR3 protein	CDR3 DNA
TRBV20-1	TRBJ1-5	-	TRBD1	CSASTGADLYQPQHF	TGCAGTGCTAGTACAGGGGCAGACTTATATCAGCCCCAGCATTTT
TRBV15	TRBJ2-5	-	-	CATSRDPGGETQYF	TGTGCCACCAGCAGAGATCCAGGGGGGGAGACCCAGTACTTC
TRBV18	TRBJ1-2	-	-	CASKPQGHYYGYTF	TGTGCCAGCAAACCGCAGGGACACTACTATGGCTACACCTTC
TRBV29-1	TRBJ2-1	-	TRBD1	CSVTGGQSLYNEQFF	TGCAGCGTTACAGGGGGTCAATCCCTTTACAATGAGCAGTTCTTC
TRBV29-1	TRBJ1-2	once	-	CSVEAENPYGYTF	TGCAGCGTTGAAGCGGAGAACCCCTATGGCTACACCTTC
TRBV10-1	TRBJ1-6	-	TRBD1	CASSDGQGVHNSPLHF	TGCGCCAGCAGTGATGGACAGGGGGTGCATAATTCACCCCTCCACTTT
TRBV7-9	TRBJ2-7	-	TRBD1	CASSRWDSLYEQYF	TGTGCCAGCAGCCGATGGGACAGTCTCTACGAGCAGTACTTC
TRBV3-1/TRBV3-2	TRBJ1-6	-	TRBD1	CASSRVIGTGSSPLHF	TGTGCCAGCAGCCGGGTTATCGGGACAGGGTCCTCACCCCTCCACTTT
TRBV6-6	TRBJ2-1	-	-	CASSYLTENNEQFF	TGTGCCAGCAGTTACCTGACTGAGAACAATGAGCAGTTCTTC
TRBV28	TRBJ2-3	-	-	CATSVGAPRTDTQYF	TGTGCCACCTCCGTAGGGGCCCCCCGCACAGATACGCAGTATTTT
TRBV3-1/TRBV3-2	TRBJ1-1	-	-	CASSQGGPLNTEAFF	TGTGCCAGCAGCCAGGGGGGACCCTTGAACACTGAAGCTTTCTTT
TRBV19	TRBJ1-2	-	TRBD1	CASRGTGEVYGYTF	TGTGCCAGTAGGGGGACAGGGGAGGTCTATGGCTACACCTTC
TRBV30	TRBJ1-5	-	-	CAWSVPQIINQPQHF	TGTGCCTGGAGTGTACCACAGATCATCAATCAGCCCCAGCATTTT
TRBV18	TRBJ2-3	-	-	CASSRGSTDTQYF	TGTGCCAGCTCGCGGGGAAGCACAGATACGCAGTATTTT
TRBV9	TRBJ1-1	-	-	CASSVGASNTEAFF	TGTGCCAGCAGCGTAGGGGCCAGTAACACTGAAGCTTTCTTT
TRBV5-1	TRBJ2-7	-	TRBD2	CASSRLAGDRYEQYF	TGCGCCAGCAGCAGACTAGCGGGAGATCGATACGAGCAGTACTTC
TRBV4-1	TRBJ2-3	-	-	CASSQAKGQGSFGDTQYF	TGCGCCAGCAGCCAAGCGAAAGGACAAGGGTCCTTCGGGGATACGCAGTATTTT
TRBV19	TRBJ2-2	-	-	CASSITETFTGELFF	TGTGCCAGTAGTATTACCGAAACTTTTACCGGGGAGCTGTTTTTT
TRBV7-9	TRBJ2-7	few	-	CASSLEPGTYEQYF	TGTGCCAGCAGCTTAGAACCAGGGACCTACGAGCAGTACTTC
TRBV3-1/TRBV3-2	TRBJ2-7	-	TRBD1	CASSRDRVGEQYF	TGTGCCAGCAGCCGAGACAGGGTTGGCGAGCAGTACTTC
TRBV19	TRBJ1-1	-	TRBD1	CASSPQTGWTEAFF	TGTGCCAGTAGTCCCCAGACAGGGTGGACTGAAGCTTTCTTT
TRBV6-6	TRBJ2-1	-	-	CASRDDSSWDNEQFF	TGTGCCAGCAGGGATGACTCAAGCTGGGACAATGAGCAGTTCTTC
TRBV15	TRBJ2-7	-	-	CATSRDPPKTYEQYF	TGTGCCACCAGCAGAGATCCCCCTAAAACCTACGAGCAGTACTTC
TRBV3-1/TRBV3-2	TRBJ2-4	-	TRBD2	CASSQEFLASGRAGGAKNIQYF	TGTGCCAGCAGCCAAGAGTTCCTAGCTAGCGGGAGGGCCGGGGGAGCCAAAAACATTCAGTACTTC
TRBV15	TRBJ1-5	-	-	CATSRERVVNQPQHF	TGTGCCACCAGCAGAGAGAGGGTAGTCAATCAGCCCCAGCATTTT
TRBV3-1/TRBV3-2	TRBJ2-1	-	TRBD1	CASSQVEGASNNEQFF	TGTGCCAGCAGCCAAGTTGAGGGGGCCTCTAACAATGAGCAGTTCTTC
TRBV19	TRBJ2-1	-	-	CASSHPGRPQFF	TGTGCCAGTAGTCATCCAGGGCGTCCGCAGTTCTTC
TRBV6-5	TRBJ2-1	-	TRBD1	CASSYNDRGLYDEQFF	TGTGCCAGCAGTTACAACGACAGGGGGCTTTATGATGAGCAGTTCTTC
TRBV7-8	TRBJ2-7	-	-	CASSIDQGYSYEQYF	TGTGCCAGCAGCATCGATCAGGGTTACTCCTACGAGCAGTACTTC
TRBV5-4	TRBJ2-4	-	-	CASSLRIQAGAKNIQYF	TGTGCCAGCAGCTTGAGAATACAAGCGGGAGCCAAAAACATTCAGTACTTC
TRBV11-2	TRBJ2-7	-	-	CASSFSFGTGQNEQYF	TGTGCCAGCAGCTTCTCATTTGGGACTGGGCAGAACGAGCAGTACTTC
TRBV4-1	TRBJ2-7	-	TRBD1	CASSHWGQGDSEQYF	TGCGCCAGCAGCCATTGGGGACAGGGAGACTCCGAGCAGTACTTC
TRBV3-1/TRBV3-2	TRBJ2-1	-	-	CASSQEAGDNEQFF	TGTGCCAGCAGCCAAGAAGCCGGAGACAATGAGCAGTTCTTC
TRBV4-1	TRBJ1-4	few	-	CASSQQEDATNEKLFF	TGCGCCAGCAGCCAGCAGGAAGACGCAACTAATGAAAAACTGTTTTTT
TRBV7-8	TRBJ2-7	-	TRBD2	CASSPGLALDEQYF	TGTGCCAGCAGCCCCGGACTAGCTTTGGACGAGCAGTACTTC
TRBV28	TRBJ1-2	-	-	CASSVTTAPNYGYTF	TGTGCCAGCAGTGTTACGACAGCTCCCAACTATGGCTACACCTTC
TRBV28	TRBJ2-7	-	TRBD1	CASSLMGSGTGGEQYF	TGTGCCAGCAGTTTAATGGGAAGCGGGACAGGGGGCGAGCAGTACTTC
TRBV7-3	TRBJ2-1	few	TRBD2	CASSLTYGLAAEQFF	TGTGCCAGCAGCTTAACGTACGGACTAGCTGCTGAGCAGTTCTTC
TRBV6-2/TRBV6-3	TRBJ2-1	-	-	CASSGSLDWSSYNEQFF	TGTGCCAGCAGCGGGAGTTTAGATTGGAGCTCCTACAATGAGCAGTTCTTC
TRBV2	TRBJ1-2	-	TRBD1	CASSPAGQGVGGYTF	TGTGCCAGCAGCCCCGCTGGACAGGGGGTAGGTGGCTACACCTTC
TRBV11-3	TRBJ2-1	few	TRBD2	CASSLEGGRGRNEQFF	TGTGCCAGCAGCTTAGAGGGCGGGAGAGGTAGAAATGAGCAGTTCTTC
TRBV2	TRBJ1-4	-	-	CASTVYSNEKLFF	TGTGCCAGCACGGTCTACTCTAATGAAAAACTGTTTTTT